This entry lists 8 T cell receptor beta chains sequenced from one sample in a study of beta chain features in type 1 diabetes. Points from the study as a whole: Moderate yet significant TCRB CDR3 shortening was seen in Type 1 diabetes patients in all four CD4+ subsets.

The isolated RNA, all of it, was reverse transcribed, so expressed TCRB transcripts were what got sequenced. Using immunoSEQ multiplex PCR, the repertoire was profiled, and TCRdb retains in-frame clones only, with some absent. This repertoire shows 640,000 or so clones, around 15% found once; its top ten account for roughly 0.022%. These receptors have no known antigen. Specimen: naive CD4+ T cells from blood. These receptors came from a young man with type 1 diabetes.

The chain recombines TRBV25-1 with TRBJ1-4, with D tentatively TRBD1 (6 bases). The germline V gene has CDR1 MGHDK and CDR2 SYGVNS. Deletions cut 3 bases from V and 4 bases from J, with 12 bases between. The CDR3 spans 15 residues. Written as DNA, the CDR3 is TGTGCCAGCAGTGATGGGAGGGGGTTTAATGAAAAACTGTTTTTT. This codes for CASSDGRGFNEKLFF.

The V and J genes are TRBV7-2 and TRBJ2-5, with 12 bases identical to TRBD2. The J segment lost 3 bases and the V segment lost 2 bases, leaving 1 base of the junction unmatched. The CDR3 is 15 amino acids. Germline V gene sequence: CDR1 SGHTA, CDR2 FQGNSA. The CDR3 loop reads CASSLRLAGEETQYF. The CDR3 coding sequence is TGTGCCAGCAGCTTAAGACTAGCGGGGGAAGAGACCCAGTACTTC.

The chain has TRBV7-2 and TRBJ2-7; D may match TRBD1 or TRBD2 (6 bases each). The CDR3 totals 16 residues. The V end lost 3 bases, the J end lost 0 bases, and 15 bases lay between the germline ends. Germline V gene lookup returns CDR1 SGHTA and CDR2 FQGNSA. Here the CDR3 reads CASSFLGGSSSYEQYF. CDR3 DNA sequence: TGTGCCAGCAGCTTCCTAGGGGGGTCCAGCTCCTACGAGCAGTACTTC.

This clone was detected a few times. The chain uses TRBV5-4 and TRBJ2-5, with D hard to call. V was trimmed by 5 bases and J by 4 bases, leaving 6 bases between them. Germline lookup yields CDR1 SGHNT and CDR2 YYREEE (reference sequence). The CDR3 loop spans 11 amino acids. The chain's CDR3 is CASSYGETQYF. CDR3 nucleotides: TGTGCCAGCAGTTACGGAGAGACCCAGTACTTC.

The rearrangement uses TRBV6-6 and TRBJ1-1, with D tentatively TRBD1 (5 bases). In germline, CDR1 is MNHNY, CDR2 SVGAGI (reference sequence). V dropped 2 bases and J dropped 0 bases, with 10 bases sitting between them. The CDR3 loop spans 15 amino acids. CDR3 nucleotides: TGTGCCAGCAGTTACCCGGGACCGCTGAACACTGAAGCTTTCTTT. Translation: CASSYPGPLNTEAFF.

V usage is TRBV7-2 and J usage is TRBJ1-6, with D hard to call. V was trimmed by 1 base and J by 7 bases, leaving 5 bases between them. CDR1 and CDR2 (germline): SGHTA, FQGNSA. This CDR3 comprises 13 residues. The CDR3 bases are TGTGCCAGCAGCTTAGTCGTGAATTCACCCCTCCACTTT. Translated: CASSLVVNSPLHF.

The chain combines TRBV7-3 with TRBJ2-3; D gene uncertain. CDR3 size: 13 residues. V lost 4 bases and J 2 bases, leaving 7 bases between the germline ends. CDR1 SGHTA and CDR2 FQGTGA come from the germline V gene. CDR3 in DNA: TGTGCCAGCAGCTCACGGAACACAGATACGCAGTATTTT. Its translation: CASSSRNTDTQYF.

This clone was seen more than once but under ten times. The chain links TRBV5-6 to TRBJ2-2, with D possibly TRBD1 on 6 matching bases. CDR3 size: 16 residues. Germline CDR1 SGHDT, CDR2 YYEEEE. V dropped 1 base and J dropped 4 bases, with 14 bases sitting between them. The CDR3 DNA reads as TGTGCCAGCAGCTTGAGGGTGGGGGCGTTCACCGGGGAGCTGTTTTTT. Translation gives CASSLRVGAFTGELFF.